This entry is about one T cell receptor beta chain. Its antigen is undetermined. This entry comes from a study of cytomegalovirus exposure and HLA in healthy donors. The study, taken as a whole, reports: 87-base-pair reads could not separate some V segments, including TRBV6-2 and TRBV6-3. Among the sequence variants, a highly shared cluster was likely an artifact of sequencing. After further analysis at a later stage, 16,951 TCR beta sequences were associated with HLA alleles at 0.05 false discovery rate.

Germline CDR1 is SGHRS and CDR2 is YFSETQ. This CDR3 contains 15 residues. J was trimmed by 5 bases and V by 4 bases; bases with no gene match: 6. The PCR ran on 60 Vbeta and 13 Jbeta primers. The method was immunoSEQ multiplex PCR; TCRdb's version includes in-frame clones alone and lacks a portion of them. This table has some 130,000 clones, around 70% appearing once. All donors participated as healthy donors of bone marrow. V usage is TRBV5-1 and J usage is TRBJ2-1, with 10 bases that match TRBD2. Material for sequencing was PBMCs. The receptor comes from a man aged 30-40 years in good health and CMV-seropositive. Here the CDR3 DNA reads TGCGCCAGCAGCCGTGGGCTAGCGGGAGACAATGAGCAGTTCTTC. As protein: CASSRGLAGDNEQFF.